These 25 T cell receptor beta chains were sequenced from one sample in a study of shared clonotypes between healthy human individuals. Naive CD8 isolation took CD45RO-negative cells positively selected for CCR7 and excluded terminally differentiated effector memory CD45RA+ cells. Data came from immunoSEQ multiplex PCR; TCRdb stores just in-frame clones and leaves some out. The table shows some 580,000 clones, with 95% to 98% occurring only once. The sequenced material came from naive CD8+ T cells sorted from blood. These receptors were obtained from a man aged 25-45 years in good health.

The J gene is TRBJ1-2, the V gene TRBV5-4; the D gene is possibly TRBD1 (6 bases). V lost 3 bases and J 4 bases, leaving 16 bases between the germline ends. The CDR3 runs 15 residues. Germline CDR1 and CDR2: SGHNT and YYREEE (reference sequence). CDR3 in amino acids: CASSSAGQGTYGYTF. DNA for the CDR3: TGTGCCAGCAGCTCGGCTGGGCAGGGGACCTATGGCTACACCTTC. Variable domain in full (rest from reference TRBV5-4 and TRBJ1-2): ETGVTQSPTHLIKTRGQQVTLRCSSQSGHNTVSWYQQALGQGPQFIFQYYREEENGRGNFPPRFSGLQFPNYSSELNVNALELDDSALYLCASSSAGQGTYGYTFGSGTRLTVV.

Concerning this clone: Other DNA sequences of this sample code for an identical CDR3. The chain joins TRBV19 to TRBJ1-5; 7 nucleotides match TRBD1. The CDR3 has 15 residues. The J segment lost 0 bases and the V segment lost 5 bases, leaving 4 bases of the junction unmatched. Germline V gene data show CDR1 as LNHDA and CDR2 as SQIVND (reference sequence). The CDR3 spells CASSRTGYSNQPQHF. DNA for the CDR3: TGTGCCAGTAGTCGGACAGGCTATAGCAATCAGCCCCAGCATTTT.

This chain joins TRBV5-5 and TRBJ2-7; 7 bases match TRBD1. Germline V CDR1 and CDR2: SGHKS, YYEKEE (reference sequence). V lost 2 bases and J lost 0; bases outside the gene matches: 5. This CDR3 region has 15 residues. The CDR3 DNA reads TGTGCCAGCAGCTTTGGACAGGCGTTCTCCTACGAGCAGTACTTC. As protein: CASSFGQAFSYEQYF.

The V call is TRBV6-5, the J call TRBJ2-7, with 9 bases lining up with TRBD1. Germline V gene lookup returns CDR1 MNHEY and CDR2 SVGAGI. The trim removed 2 bases at V and 6 bases at J, leaving 2 bases unmatched. CDR3 length: 13 amino acids. The CDR3 bases are TGTGCCAGCAGTTACGGGACAGGGTTCGAGCAGTACTTC. Protein product: CASSYGTGFEQYF.

The V and J genes are TRBV29-1 and TRBJ1-2; 9 bases align to TRBD1. The V segment lost 0 bases and the J segment 3 bases; nucleotides outside the gene matches: 5. Looked up from germline, CDR1 is SQVTM and CDR2 is ANQGSEA. This CDR3 has 15 amino acids. The CDR3: CSVEEGQGLDYGYTF. In DNA, the CDR3 is TGCAGCGTTGAAGAAGGACAGGGGTTAGACTATGGCTACACCTTC.

This clone was detected only once. V and J are TRBV29-1 and TRBJ2-7; D unclear. Germline CDR1 and CDR2: SQVTM and ANQGSEA. This CDR3 region has 13 residues. With 3 bases removed from V and 3 bases from J, the gap between germline ends came to 12 bases. CDR3 sequence (DNA): TGCAGCGTTGATTTACCTGGATACTACGAGCAGTACTTC. Translated: CSVDLPGYYEQYF.

V usage is TRBV7-8 and J usage is TRBJ2-1, with D unresolved. Germline CDR1 and CDR2: SGHVS and FQNEAQ. CDR3 size: 14 residues. V gave up 1 base and J gave up 5 bases, with 9 bases separating them. The CDR3 nucleotides read TGTGCCAGCAGCTTAGTTTTGTCAGACAATGAGCAGTTCTTC. This translates into CASSLVLSDNEQFF.

The chain couples TRBV7-9 to TRBJ2-1; 10 bases align to TRBD2. Per the germline V gene, CDR1 is SEHNR and CDR2 is FQNEAQ (reference sequence). V shed 4 bases and J 8 bases; nucleotides not matched to a gene: 8. The CDR3 runs 15 residues. The CDR3 DNA sequence: TGTGCCAGCAGCTCGGCTAGCGGGAGACCTGATGAGCAGTTCTTC. It specifies CASSSASGRPDEQFF.

The chain links TRBV11-2 to TRBJ1-4; D is unclear. Looked up from germline, CDR1 is SGHAT and CDR2 is FQNNGV. The CDR3 totals 14 residues. Between the trimmed V and J ends, which lost 2 bases and 5 bases, there was a span of 9 bases. The DNA of the CDR3 is TGTGCCAGCAGCTTAACCCCCCTAAATGAAAAACTGTTTTTT. Its protein product is CASSLTPLNEKLFF.

This clone was recorded once. The rearrangement uses TRBV6-1 and TRBJ2-5, with a possible D match to TRBD1 (5 bases). V lost 3 bases to trimming and J lost 1 base, with 18 bases between them. CDR3 size: 17 residues. The germline V gene encodes CDR1 MNHNS and CDR2 SASEGT. The CDR3 DNA reads TGTGCCAGCAGTGATTCTGAATACAGGTTACTCCAAGAGACCCAGTACTTC. Protein sequence: CASSDSEYRLLQETQYF.

The genes are TRBV28 and TRBJ2-7; 7 bases map to TRBD1. Trimming cost V 1 base and J 2 bases; bases outside gene matches: 2. This CDR3 spans 14 amino acids. CDR1 is MDHEN, CDR2 SYDVKM, per germline. As DNA, the CDR3 is TGTGCCAGCAGTTTATTTGGACAGGCCTACGAGCAGTACTTC. Protein product: CASSLFGQAYEQYF.

The chain has TRBV19 and TRBJ2-3, with 8 bases matching TRBD2. V was pared by 6 bases and J by 11 bases, with 4 bases of the junction left unmatched. The CDR3 spans 11 residues. CDR1 and CDR2 (germline): LNHDA, SQIVND (reference sequence). The CDR3 DNA follows: TGTGCCAGTAGAACTAGCGGCTTGCAGTATTTT. Amino acid sequence: CASRTSGLQYF.

The chain links TRBV4-2 to TRBJ2-7; TRBD1 might be the D (6 bases). This CDR3 is built from 15 residues. V was pared by 0 bases and J by 2 bases, with 11 bases between. Germline CDR1 reads LGHNA; CDR2 reads YNFKEQ. This CDR3 reads CASSQDRAGAYEQYF. The DNA of the CDR3 is TGTGCCAGCAGCCAAGATCGGGCAGGGGCCTACGAGCAGTACTTC.

The CDR3 region has the DNA TGTGCCAGCAGAAGCCTAGACAAGTACTACGAGCAGTACTTC. The encoded protein is CASRSLDKYYEQYF. This rearrangement joins TRBV28 to TRBJ2-7; D uncertain. This CDR3 has 14 amino acids. V lost 6 bases and J lost 3, with 15 bases in between. Germline assignment: CDR1 MDHEN and CDR2 SYDVKM.

V gene TRBV14 combines with J gene TRBJ2-7; 7 nucleotides match TRBD1. This CDR3 contains 14 residues. Germline CDR1 SGHDN, CDR2 FVKESK. V shed 1 base and J 3 bases; nucleotides not matched to a gene: 3. CDR3 sequence (DNA): TGTGCCAGCAGCCAAGCGGACAGGAGCTACGAGCAGTACTTC. It encodes CASSQADRSYEQYF.

The chain is built from TRBV7-9 and TRBJ2-5; D is undetermined. The CDR3 spans 14 residues. The germline V gene has CDR1 SEHNR and CDR2 FQNEAQ (reference sequence). The V and J ends lost 5 bases and 2 bases respectively, with 12 bases between them. CDR3 amino acids: CASSVAGEQETQYF. The CDR3 region has the DNA TGTGCCAGCAGCGTCGCCGGAGAGCAAGAGACCCAGTACTTC.

The chain couples TRBV4-2 to TRBJ2-1; 10 bases fit TRBD2. With V trimmed by 0 bases and J by 5 bases, 7 bases remained unmatched. The CDR3 runs 17 residues. From germline, CDR1 is LGHNA and CDR2 YNFKEQ. Here the CDR3 reads CASSQEGWTSGDNEQFF. The CDR3 DNA follows: TGTGCCAGCAGCCAAGAAGGGTGGACTAGCGGAGACAATGAGCAGTTCTTC.

This chain links TRBV29-1 with TRBJ2-3; possible D gene TRBD2, 5 bases. Trimming left V 6 bases short and J 0 bases short, with 16 bases between. Germline loops: CDR1 SQVTM, CDR2 ANQGSEA. The CDR3 contains 15 residues. The CDR3 DNA reads as TGCAGCGTCCTACCCCGACTAAAAAGCACAGATACGCAGTATTTT. Encoded protein: CSVLPRLKSTDTQYF.

V and J are TRBV19 and TRBJ2-5, with a weak D call TRBD2 (6 bases). V was clipped by 5 bases and J by 3 bases, with 13 bases between them. The CDR3 extends over 14 amino acids. The germline V gene encodes CDR1 LNHDA and CDR2 SQIVND (reference sequence). The CDR3 protein is CASSRPGLKETQYF. For the CDR3, the DNA is TGTGCCAGTAGTCGACCAGGACTAAAAGAGACCCAGTACTTC.

The chain carries TRBV4-3 and TRBJ2-1; 7 bases map to TRBD2. CDR1 and CDR2 from the germline V gene are LGHNA and YSLEER. This CDR3 is built from 14 residues. V was clipped by 1 base and J by 7 bases; unmatched bases: 4. This CDR3 is CASSQGAGVNEQFF. The CDR3 nucleotides read TGCGCCAGCAGCCAAGGGGCGGGAGTTAATGAGCAGTTCTTC.

J is TRBJ2-7 and V is TRBV10-3; D may match TRBD1 or TRBD2 (5 bases each). V dropped 4 bases and J dropped 3 bases, with 10 bases sitting between them. The CDR3 length is 13 residues. Per the germline V gene, CDR1 is ENHRY and CDR2 is SYGVKD. The CDR3 DNA sequence: TGTGCCATCAGTGGGGGACGGTTCTACGAGCAGTACTTC. This encodes CAISGGRFYEQYF.

This chain connects TRBV7-9 to TRBJ2-4; 8 nucleotides agree with TRBD1. CDR1 and CDR2 from the germline V gene are SEHNR and FQNEAQ (reference sequence). This CDR3 is 17 amino acids long. J was trimmed by 1 base and V by 5 bases; bases with no gene match: 10. The chain's CDR3 is CASSQANQGAAKNIQYF. CDR3 nucleotides: TGTGCCAGCAGCCAAGCTAATCAGGGGGCGGCCAAAAACATTCAGTACTTC. The full variable domain, rest sourced from reference TRBV7-9 and TRBJ2-4, is DTGVSQNPRHKITKRGQNVTFRCDPISEHNRLYWYRQTLGQGPEFLTYFQNEAQLEKSRLLSDRFSAERPKGSFSTLEIQRTEQGDSAMYLCASSQANQGAAKNIQYFGAGTRLSVL.

V is TRBV11-1 and J is TRBJ2-1; TRBD1 aligns across 7 bases. CDR1 is SGHAT, CDR2 FQDESV, per germline (reference sequence). The CDR3 sequence is 16 residues long. The trim removed 5 bases at V and 4 bases at J, leaving 11 bases unmatched. The DNA for the CDR3 is TGTGCCAGCAGCGCATTTAGGGGACAGCCTTACAATGAGCAGTTCTTC. As protein: CASSAFRGQPYNEQFF.

The chain is built from TRBV4-3 and TRBJ2-7; D perhaps matches TRBD1 (6 bases). This CDR3 is built from 14 residues. With 3 bases removed from V and 2 bases from J, the gap between germline ends came to 11 bases. CDR1 and CDR2 (germline): LGHNA, YSLEER. This chain's CDR3 is CASSQGRGPYEQYF. For the CDR3, the DNA is TGCGCCAGCAGCCAGGGCAGGGGCCCCTACGAGCAGTACTTC.

Only one count was recorded for this clone. The chain joins TRBV5-4 to TRBJ2-1; D might be TRBD1 (7 bases). Germline loops: CDR1 SGHNT, CDR2 YYREEE (reference sequence). The CDR3 consists of 14 residues. Trimming shortened V by 2 bases and J by 7 bases, and 13 bases separated the two germline ends. The CDR3 sequence is CASSLYAGGNEQFF. CDR3 bases: TGTGCCAGCAGCTTATACGCAGGGGGGAATGAGCAGTTCTTC.